This T cell receptor (beta chain) is from a study of low-dose radiotherapy and immunotherapy resistance in tumors. Study information: Treatment of Cohort 2 consisted of 1 Gy per fraction every two weeks, amounting to 13 Gy over 26 weeks. Daily, from cycle 1 day 1 and for four cycles, patients took oral aspirin 300 mg.

Covering alpha and beta chains, TRAV- and TRBV-specific primers were used for the first-strand cDNA. A constant-region primer paired with the V-primer adapter amplified TCRs over about 20 PCR cycles. TCRdb used MiXCR to reprocess the reads, holding one entry per CDR3 protein. The table includes about 84,000 distinct CDR3 sequences, around 17% detected once. This CDR3 is 17 amino acids long. Germline V gene data show CDR1 as MNHEY and CDR2 as SVGAGI. The V and J ends lost 2 bases and 5 bases, in that order; junction bases with no gene match: 15. Ten or more counts support this clonotype. Time point: after trial treatment. Treatment: LDRT plus nivolumab, ipilimumab, low-dose cyclophosphamide and aspirin (RACIN trial).

Sequenced material: PBMCs, taken after low-dose radiotherapy plus immunotherapy. V gene TRBV6-5 combines with J gene TRBJ2-7, with TRBD2 matching 7 bases. The clonotype comes from a male donor with prostate cancer. The CDR3 nucleotides read TGTGCCAGCAGTTACCGGCGGGAGACCCAGCGCGGCCACGAGCAGTACTTC. The encoded protein is CASSYRRETQRGHEQYF.